Listed below are T cell receptor beta chains from one sample, sequenced in a study of blood T cell repertoires in COVID-19. Clones were sequenced by immunoSEQ multiplex PCR, and TCRdb holds only the in-frame ones, with some missing. Among 130,000 to 150,000 clones listed, roughly nine tenths were seen once. The source material was peripheral blood. The source of these receptors is a woman between 55 and 75 years old with active COVID-19. Both conserved end residues are part of each CDR3. A D gene is named only where the DNA matches it firmly. Clone size, where shown, is once, few, many, or a class for clones that have expanded.

j_call: TRBJ2-5
clone_size: once
d_call: TRBD2
v_call: TRBV7-2
cdr3_nt: TGTGCCAGCAGCCGGGGACTAGCGGGAGGGGAGACCCAGTACTTC
cdr3_aa: CASSRGLAGGETQYF

j_call: TRBJ2-5
clone_size: NA
d_call: NA
v_call: TRBV9
cdr3_nt: TGTGCCAGCAGCGTAGAGCCTTTGGTGGAGACCCAGTACTTC
cdr3_aa: CASSVEPLVETQYF

j_call: TRBJ1-3
clone_size: few
d_call: NA
v_call: TRBV28
cdr3_nt: TGTGCCAGCAGTTTAAACTACGGAAACACCATATATTTT
cdr3_aa: CASSLNYGNTIYF

j_call: TRBJ2-4
clone_size: NA
d_call: NA
v_call: TRBV7-2
cdr3_nt: TGTGCCAGCAGCTTAGGAGGGTCGGGCAAAAACATTCAGTACTTC
cdr3_aa: CASSLGGSGKNIQYF

j_call: TRBJ2-1
clone_size: NA
d_call: TRBD2
v_call: TRBV7-2
cdr3_nt: TGTGCCAGCAGCATACCGACTAGCGGGGTCAATGAGCAGTTCTTC
cdr3_aa: CASSIPTSGVNEQFF

j_call: TRBJ1-1
clone_size: NA
d_call: NA
v_call: TRBV7-9
cdr3_nt: TGTGCCAGCAGTTCGGGACACAACTTGAACACTGAAGCTTTCTTT
cdr3_aa: CASSSGHNLNTEAFF

j_call: TRBJ1-2
clone_size: NA
d_call: TRBD1
v_call: TRBV7-8
cdr3_nt: TGTGCCAGCAGCGAACAGGGGGGGGGCTATGGCTACACCTTC
cdr3_aa: CASSEQGGGYGYTF

j_call: TRBJ2-3
clone_size: NA
d_call: NA
v_call: TRBV7-9
cdr3_nt: TGTGCCAGCAGCCCCTACGGTACCTACAGAACAGATACGCAGTATTTT
cdr3_aa: CASSPYGTYRTDTQYF

j_call: TRBJ2-5
clone_size: NA
d_call: TRBD2
v_call: TRBV10-3
cdr3_nt: TGTGCCATCAGTGATGGTAGCGGGAATCAAGAGACCCAGTACTTC
cdr3_aa: CAISDGSGNQETQYF

j_call: TRBJ1-5
clone_size: NA
d_call: NA
v_call: TRBV28
cdr3_nt: TGTGCCACTGGGGCGACTGGAGTGAATCAGCCCCAGCATTTT
cdr3_aa: CATGATGVNQPQHF

j_call: TRBJ2-7
clone_size: few
d_call: NA
v_call: TRBV18
cdr3_nt: TGTGCCAGCCGGGGGACAGTTACCTACGAGCAGTACTTC
cdr3_aa: CASRGTVTYEQYF

j_call: TRBJ1-3
clone_size: NA
d_call: TRBD1
v_call: TRBV7-9
cdr3_nt: TGTGCCAGCAGCCGGGGGGACAGGGTGTCTGGAAACACCATATATTTT
cdr3_aa: CASSRGDRVSGNTIYF

j_call: TRBJ2-3
clone_size: NA
d_call: NA
v_call: TRBV7-6
cdr3_nt: TGTGCCAGCAGCTTAGTCAGGGGACCTAACTTAGATACGCAGTATTTT
cdr3_aa: CASSLVRGPNLDTQYF

j_call: TRBJ1-6
clone_size: NA
d_call: TRBD1
v_call: TRBV28
cdr3_nt: TGTGCCAGCAGTTTGGGACCCGGGACAGGGACGACACCCCTCCACTTT
cdr3_aa: CASSLGPGTGTTPLHF

j_call: TRBJ1-4
clone_size: few
d_call: TRBD1
v_call: TRBV4-1
cdr3_nt: TGCGCCAGCAGCCGGACAGGGTTAACTAATGAAAAACTGTTTTTT
cdr3_aa: CASSRTGLTNEKLFF

j_call: TRBJ2-3
clone_size: NA
d_call: TRBD2
v_call: TRBV3-1/TRBV3-2
cdr3_nt: TGTGCCAGCAGTCCGGGACTAGCAACAGATACGCAGTATTTT
cdr3_aa: CASSPGLATDTQYF

j_call: TRBJ1-2
clone_size: NA
d_call: NA
v_call: TRBV10-2
cdr3_nt: TGCGCCAGCAGCCGACAGAACTATGGCTACACCTTC
cdr3_aa: CASSRQNYGYTF

j_call: TRBJ2-3
clone_size: NA
d_call: TRBD1
v_call: TRBV27
cdr3_nt: TGTGCCAGCAGTCCTCCTTCGGGGACAGGGCCAGATACGCAGTATTTT
cdr3_aa: CASSPPSGTGPDTQYF

j_call: TRBJ1-5
clone_size: NA
d_call: NA
v_call: TRBV18
cdr3_nt: TGTGCCAGCAACGCTGGGGCTAATCAGCCCCAGCATTTT
cdr3_aa: CASNAGANQPQHF

j_call: TRBJ2-7
clone_size: NA
d_call: TRBD2
v_call: TRBV5-4
cdr3_nt: TGTGCCAGCAGTCTAGCGGGGCGCCCCTACGAGCAGTACTTC
cdr3_aa: CASSLAGRPYEQYF

j_call: TRBJ1-5
clone_size: NA
d_call: TRBD1
v_call: TRBV4-1
cdr3_nt: TGCGCCAGCAGCCAGCTACAGGGGGCCCAGCAGCCCCAGCATTTT
cdr3_aa: CASSQLQGAQQPQHF

j_call: TRBJ2-1
clone_size: NA
d_call: NA
v_call: TRBV5-1
cdr3_nt: TGCGCCAGCAGCTTGAATACCGGGGGCAATGAGCAGTTCTTC
cdr3_aa: CASSLNTGGNEQFF

j_call: TRBJ2-1
clone_size: once
d_call: TRBD2
v_call: TRBV10-1
cdr3_nt: TGCGCCAGCAGCCCCTCGCAAGGGCGGGAGCCAGCCTACAATGAGCAGTTCTTC
cdr3_aa: CASSPSQGREPAYNEQFF

j_call: TRBJ2-3
clone_size: NA
d_call: NA
v_call: TRBV5-6
cdr3_nt: TGTGCCAGCAGCCGGTCAGATACGCAGTATTTT
cdr3_aa: CASSRSDTQYF

j_call: TRBJ2-7
clone_size: NA
d_call: NA
v_call: TRBV13
cdr3_nt: TGTGCCAGCAGCTTAGTTGCACAGGGACGCGAGCAGTACTTC
cdr3_aa: CASSLVAQGREQYF

j_call: TRBJ1-6
clone_size: NA
d_call: TRBD1
v_call: TRBV6-5
cdr3_nt: TGTGCCAGCAGACGACAGGGCAATAATTCACCCCTCCACTTT
cdr3_aa: CASRRQGNNSPLHF

j_call: TRBJ2-7
clone_size: NA
d_call: TRBD2
v_call: TRBV27
cdr3_nt: TGTGCCAGCACTCTGTTTCGGGGGGCCTACGAGCAGTACTTC
cdr3_aa: CASTLFRGAYEQYF

j_call: TRBJ1-6
clone_size: few
d_call: TRBD1
v_call: TRBV4-2
cdr3_nt: TGTGCCAGCAGCCTCGACAGGGTAGGAAATAATTCACCCCTCCACTTT
cdr3_aa: CASSLDRVGNNSPLHF

j_call: TRBJ2-2
clone_size: NA
d_call: TRBD1
v_call: TRBV5-6
cdr3_nt: TGTGCCAGCAAGGGACAGGGGGCCCTAAACACCGGGGAGCTGTTTTTT
cdr3_aa: CASKGQGALNTGELFF

j_call: TRBJ2-5
clone_size: NA
d_call: NA
v_call: TRBV4-2
cdr3_nt: TGTGCCAGCAGCCCGAACGGCGGGCGAGCACTTGAGACCCAGTACTTC
cdr3_aa: CASSPNGGRALETQYF

j_call: TRBJ2-1
clone_size: NA
d_call: TRBD2
v_call: TRBV2
cdr3_nt: TGTGCCAGCAGTCCTTACCGACTAGCGGGCTTCTACAATGAGCAGTTCTTC
cdr3_aa: CASSPYRLAGFYNEQFF

j_call: TRBJ1-2
clone_size: once
d_call: NA
v_call: TRBV7-2
cdr3_nt: TGTGCCAGCAGCTCGGAACCGCAGGGGAACCACTATGGCTACACCTTC
cdr3_aa: CASSSEPQGNHYGYTF

j_call: TRBJ2-5
clone_size: NA
d_call: TRBD2
v_call: TRBV5-4
cdr3_nt: TGTGCCAGCGCGACTAGCGGGATGGGGGAGACCCAGTACTTC
cdr3_aa: CASATSGMGETQYF

j_call: TRBJ2-7
clone_size: NA
d_call: NA
v_call: TRBV14
cdr3_nt: TGTGCCAGTTCAGGGGAAAGCTACGAGCAGTACTTC
cdr3_aa: CASSGESYEQYF

j_call: TRBJ2-2
clone_size: NA
d_call: TRBD2
v_call: TRBV7-9
cdr3_nt: TGTGCCAGCAGCCCGCTAGCGGGAGGTTACACCGGGGAGCTGTTTTTT
cdr3_aa: CASSPLAGGYTGELFF

j_call: TRBJ2-6
clone_size: NA
d_call: TRBD1
v_call: TRBV19
cdr3_nt: TGTGCCAGTACCCGAATAGGACAGGGGGCTGGGGCCAACGTCCTGACTTTC
cdr3_aa: CASTRIGQGAGANVLTF

j_call: TRBJ1-2
clone_size: NA
d_call: TRBD1
v_call: TRBV6-6
cdr3_nt: TGTGCCAGCAGGAAGGGACAGAACAACTATGGCTACACCTTC
cdr3_aa: CASRKGQNNYGYTF

j_call: TRBJ2-6
clone_size: few
d_call: NA
v_call: TRBV5-8
cdr3_nt: TGTGCCAGCAGCCCCTTCGGGGTTGGGGCCAACGTCCTGACTTTC
cdr3_aa: CASSPFGVGANVLTF

j_call: TRBJ2-3
clone_size: NA
d_call: TRBD2
v_call: TRBV11-2
cdr3_nt: TGTGCCAGCAGCTACAGTAGGGGAGGGAGTGCAAATACGCAGTATTTT
cdr3_aa: CASSYSRGGSANTQYF

j_call: TRBJ2-3
clone_size: NA
d_call: TRBD2
v_call: TRBV6-2/TRBV6-3
cdr3_nt: TGTGCCAGCAGTATACGACTAGCCCTCGTCACAGATACGCAGTATTTT
cdr3_aa: CASSIRLALVTDTQYF

j_call: TRBJ1-2
clone_size: NA
d_call: NA
v_call: TRBV5-1
cdr3_nt: TGCGCCAGCAGGTTCGGGGCGGGGAGCTATGGCTACACCTTC
cdr3_aa: CASRFGAGSYGYTF

j_call: TRBJ1-5
clone_size: NA
d_call: NA
v_call: TRBV10-2
cdr3_nt: TGCGCCAGCACTGGGGGGGCACGGAATCAGCCCCAGCATTTT
cdr3_aa: CASTGGARNQPQHF

j_call: TRBJ2-5
clone_size: NA
d_call: NA
v_call: TRBV29-1
cdr3_nt: TGCAGCGTGAGAAGCGCGGGTCTCCAAGGGGAGACCCAGTACTTC
cdr3_aa: CSVRSAGLQGETQYF

j_call: TRBJ2-1
clone_size: NA
d_call: NA
v_call: TRBV11-2
cdr3_nt: TGTGCCAGCAGCTTAGCCCTCGGGATAACAAATGAGCAGTTCTTC
cdr3_aa: CASSLALGITNEQFF

j_call: TRBJ2-3
clone_size: NA
d_call: TRBD2
v_call: TRBV28
cdr3_nt: TGTGCCAGCAGTTTATCCACTAGCGGCCGTAGCACAGATACGCAGTATTTT
cdr3_aa: CASSLSTSGRSTDTQYF

j_call: TRBJ2-7
clone_size: NA
d_call: TRBD2
v_call: TRBV28
cdr3_nt: TGTGCCAGCAGTTTCCTAAGACTAGCGGGAGAGAGCTCCTACGAGCAGTACTTC
cdr3_aa: CASSFLRLAGESSYEQYF

j_call: TRBJ2-1
clone_size: NA
d_call: TRBD2
v_call: TRBV7-2
cdr3_nt: TGTGCCAGCAGCTTACGACTAGCGGGATACAATGAGCAGTTCTTC
cdr3_aa: CASSLRLAGYNEQFF

j_call: TRBJ1-5
clone_size: once
d_call: NA
v_call: TRBV7-8
cdr3_nt: TGTGCCAGCAGCTTAAGTCCCCCGGGTCAGCCCCAGCATTTT
cdr3_aa: CASSLSPPGQPQHF

j_call: TRBJ2-3
clone_size: NA
d_call: NA
v_call: TRBV20-1
cdr3_nt: TGCAGTGCTAGGGGAGGATATACGCAGTATTTT
cdr3_aa: CSARGGYTQYF

j_call: TRBJ2-7
clone_size: NA
d_call: TRBD1
v_call: TRBV30
cdr3_nt: TGTGCCTGGATAGGGACAGGGGCCACCCCTAGTGTTCCCTACGAGCAGTACTTC
cdr3_aa: CAWIGTGATPSVPYEQYF

j_call: TRBJ2-1
clone_size: few
d_call: TRBD2
v_call: TRBV6-4
cdr3_nt: TGTGCCAGCAGTTTATATTCGACTAGCGGGAGGGCTGGCGAGCAGTTCTTC
cdr3_aa: CASSLYSTSGRAGEQFF

j_call: TRBJ2-1
clone_size: NA
d_call: TRBD2
v_call: TRBV2
cdr3_nt: TGTGCCAGCTCCGGGACTAGCGGGCTCAATGAGCAGTTCTTC
cdr3_aa: CASSGTSGLNEQFF

j_call: TRBJ2-3
clone_size: NA
d_call: NA
v_call: TRBV3-1/TRBV3-2
cdr3_nt: TGTGCCAGCAGCCAAGATCGGCGGGTACCCACAGATACGCAGTATTTT
cdr3_aa: CASSQDRRVPTDTQYF

j_call: TRBJ1-2
clone_size: NA
d_call: TRBD1
v_call: TRBV4-3
cdr3_nt: TGCGCCAGCAGCCATGAGGGACAGAGCTATGGCTACACCTTC
cdr3_aa: CASSHEGQSYGYTF

j_call: TRBJ2-1
clone_size: NA
d_call: NA
v_call: TRBV27
cdr3_nt: TGTGCCAGCAGTTTTTTCGGGGGCTCCTACAATGAGCAGTTCTTC
cdr3_aa: CASSFFGGSYNEQFF

j_call: TRBJ2-5
clone_size: NA
d_call: NA
v_call: TRBV5-4
cdr3_nt: TGTGCCGCCTCTAAACCAGGAGGGCAAGAGACCCAGTACTTC
cdr3_aa: CAASKPGGQETQYF

j_call: TRBJ2-7
clone_size: NA
d_call: TRBD1
v_call: TRBV9
cdr3_nt: TGTGCCAGCAGCGCTCGGACAGGGACGCACTACGAGCAGTACTTC
cdr3_aa: CASSARTGTHYEQYF

j_call: TRBJ2-7
clone_size: NA
d_call: TRBD2
v_call: TRBV29-1
cdr3_nt: TGCAGCGTTGAAGATCGGGCTAGCGGTCCCTACGAGCAGTACTTC
cdr3_aa: CSVEDRASGPYEQYF

j_call: TRBJ1-5
clone_size: NA
d_call: TRBD1
v_call: TRBV18
cdr3_nt: TGTGCCAGCTCACCATCCAGGGGGGAGCCCCAGCATTTT
cdr3_aa: CASSPSRGEPQHF